This entry features one TCR beta chain sequence. V was clipped by 7 bases and J by 8 bases; unmatched bases: 11. This CDR3 spans 14 amino acids. These data belong to a study of blood T cells in healthy people across ages. Researchers collected 7.5 to 10 milliliters of peripheral blood from every single donor. PCR was performed a second time for roughly 6 to 12 cycles using a sample-barcoded 5' primer and a J-beta primer mix. TCRdb itself ran the 5' RACE reads through MiXCR, one entry per CDR3 protein. The table shows about 650,000 distinct CDR3 sequences, with about 30% occurring only once. Source material: blood. The chain recombines TRBV12-3 or TRBV12-4 with TRBJ1-1; 9 nucleotides agree with TRBD1. This sequence originates from a woman aged 80 or over in good health. CDR3 bases: TGTGCCAGCATGGACAGGGGAGGGTCCACCGAAGCTTTCTTT. It translates to CASMDRGGSTEAFF.